This entry features one T cell receptor beta chain sequence. Its antigen specificity is not known. Base qualities are not recorded, but no much larger clone differs from it by a single base. The collaborating institutions used their own protocols to collect whole blood in K2EDTA tubes. For TCRbeta analysis, collaborator samples were shipped as frozen whole blood, as isolated PBMCs, or as DNA extracted from either sample type. The immunoSEQ Assay, a bias-controlled multiplex PCR, was used to amplify TCRbeta CDR3 regions from genomic DNA. Turning to the authors' computational methods: The number of nucleated cells in each sample was estimated from the amplification of reference gene primers within the assay. Sequence reads were collapsed and filtered to measure the absolute abundance of every unique TCRbeta CDR3 rearrangement. Productive Simpson clonality was computed per sample as the square root of Simpson's diversity index over productive rearrangements. Drawn from immuneACCESS, this table holds only the in-frame rearrangements with V and J called that TCRdb kept. Clones are partly lost; checked studies trace under half to an unresolved V gene and leave the rest unexplained. V and J calls and clone size follow that table, whereas D and trimming were derived from the DNA. Recorded for this sample are some 120,000 clones; 75% to 90% of them occurred a single time. The biggest ten clones account for around 4.5% of the sample.

This entry comes from a study of blood T cell repertoires in COVID-19 (TCRdb year 2020). General notes on the study: The collaborator samples originated in the United States, Italy and Spain and spanned the acute and convalescent phases of COVID-19. A de-identified subject ID, COVID-19 status, age in years and sex were almost always included in the sample metadata. Subjects who had been exposed to COVID-19, were actively infected with it, or had recovered from it provided the deeply sampled blood TCRbeta repertoires that made up the dataset. The material from the prospective study consisted of cDNA or gDNA derived from T cells, B-cell-depleted T cells, or PBMCs. The samples were drawn from two sources: the first 160 participants of the ongoing ImmuneRACE study, and 950 to 1,500 subjects contributed by 6 global collaborators. Where available, HLA class I and class II types were obtained from metadata supplied by the sample provider rather than from assay-based typing. The repertoires were released in a freely available public database intended as a resource for research on the immune response to SARS-CoV-2.

The trim is 1 base for V and 5 bases for J, with a gap of 8 bases between the germline ends. The CDR3 runs 14 amino acids, cysteine and phenylalanine included. Kept here is only the CDR3 DNA, which spans 42 bases and is read in frame from base 1. Via the germline V gene, CDR1 is LGHNA and CDR2 YSLEER. General study outcomes and caveats: The amount of clinical and demographic metadata varied by source and participant and was provided uncurated.

The sequencing input was peripheral blood. The receptor was isolated from a human donor in a cohort sampled during active COVID-19. This chain is built from TRBV4-3 and TRBJ2-2; the D gene is not confidently resolved. The DNA sequence reads TGCGCCAGCAGCCAAGTATGGGCGACCGGGGAGCTGTTTTTT. This gives the protein CASSQVWATGELFF.